This T cell receptor beta chain emerged from a study of blood T cell repertoires in COVID-19. On the study more broadly: Researchers got acute and convalescent COVID-19 samples from the United States, Italy and Spain. T cells, B-cell-depleted T cells, or PBMCs provided the cDNA or gDNA that served as material.

The ends lost 3 bases at V and 4 bases at J; junction bases unmatched: 9. The CDR3 is 16 amino acids. Looked up from germline, CDR1 is KGHSH and CDR2 is LQKENI. Authors' analysis steps: By means of reference gene primer amplification, nucleated cell counts were estimated. TCRdb's table, derived via immunoSEQ multiplex PCR, lists solely in-frame clones and lacks some. That table supplies the V and J calls and clone size; D and trimming were determined from the DNA. The table lists roughly 230,000 clones, roughly 87% of them singletons, with 4% to 5% in the top ten. The origin of this receptor is a woman aged 40 to 50 who had recovered from COVID-19. The sequenced sample consisted of peripheral blood. J is TRBJ1-5 and V is TRBV18, with 7 bases aligning to TRBD1. CDR3: CASSPEGQRSNQPQHF. The CDR3 coding sequence is TGTGCCAGCTCACCCGAGGGACAGCGGAGTAATCAGCCCCAGCATTTT.